The 2 T cell receptor beta chains presented below share a single source sample, sequenced in a study of spatial heterogeneity in lung cancer. Time point meaning: sample taken at primary tumor resection. MiXCR, run by TCRdb on the 5' RACE reads, gives a single entry per CDR3 protein. Of over 45,000 distinct CDR3 sequences listed, about 5.8% were seen once; the top ten hold more than 9.5%. The sequencing here drew on PBMCs, taken at surgery. The receptors shown here come from a male donor with early-stage non-small cell lung cancer.

Only a few counts were recorded for this clonotype. The rearrangement joins TRBV6-9 to TRBJ2-7; 7 positions agree with TRBD2. Germline CDR1 and CDR2: MNHGY and SVAAGI. The CDR3 has 15 residues. J gave up 3 bases and V 4 bases, and 9 bases lay outside the gene matches. CDR3 nucleotide sequence: TGTGCCAGCAGTTCGCCTAGCGGAGCTAGCTACGAGCAGTACTTC. Its protein is CASSSPSGASYEQYF.

Turning to this clonotype: Just one base apart from a much larger clone, this may be a read error. The final CDR3 position lacks the conserved phenylalanine or tryptophan, pointing to a likely read error. The rearrangement joins TRBV18 to TRBJ2-4; D call uncertain. The germline V gene has CDR1 KGHSH and CDR2 LQKENI. This CDR3 comprises 16 residues. V was cut by 1 base and J by 0 bases, with 10 bases left in between. CDR3 nucleotide sequence: TGTGCCAGCTCACCACAGGGCGGTTTAGCCAAAAACATTCAGTACTTA. Translated, it gives CASSPQGGLAKNIQYL.